The 9 T cell receptor beta chains below all came from one sample that was sequenced in a study of beta chain features in type 1 diabetes. Whole-study findings and limits: There was a moderate but significant shortening of TCRB CDR3s in all four CD4+ subsets of Type 1 diabetes patients.

Reverse transcribing all isolated RNA meant expressed TCRB transcripts were sequenced. Some clones are missing from TCRdb's copy, which holds only in-frame ones; the method was immunoSEQ multiplex PCR. The table lists about 160,000 clones, 8% to 9.5% of them singletons. Antigens for these TCRs are unknown. Sequencing was done on a sample of central memory CD4+ T cells from blood. The receptors were gathered from a woman aged 18-30 years with type 1 diabetes.

J is TRBJ1-5 and V is TRBV15, with D perhaps matching TRBD1 (5 bases). The CDR3 is made up of 17 amino acids. Germline CDR1 and CDR2: LNHNV and YYDKDF (reference sequence). Trimming left V 1 base short and J 1 base short, with 14 bases between. The CDR3 DNA reads TGTGCCACCAGCAGAGCCTTCGGGGGAGGAAGCAATCAGCCCCAGCATTTT. Residues: CATSRAFGGGSNQPQHF.

This chain links TRBV7-2 with TRBJ2-1; D might be TRBD2 (5 bases). The CDR3 is 15 residues long. V was cut by 6 bases and J by 3 bases, with 15 bases left in between. The germline CDR1 and CDR2 sequences are SGHTA and FQGNSA. CDR3: CASSISDWGYNEQFF. In nucleotides, the CDR3 is TGTGCCAGCAGTATTTCGGACTGGGGCTACAATGAGCAGTTCTTC.

This clone was seen a few times. CDR3 loop: CASSLGQGLRSEQYF. Written as DNA, the CDR3 is TGTGCCAGCAGCTTAGGGCAAGGACTCCGCAGCGAGCAGTACTTC. The rearrangement joins TRBV7-2 to TRBJ2-7; D may be TRBD2 (5 bases). V was clipped by 1 base and J by 6 bases, with 16 bases between them. CDR3 length: 15 amino acids. Germline CDR1 and CDR2: SGHTA and FQGNSA.

The chain joins TRBV6-5 to TRBJ2-1; 12 bases are shared with TRBD2. The CDR3 totals 14 residues. After removal of 7 bases from V and 7 bases from J, the junction contained 5 bases not matched to a gene. Germline CDR1 and CDR2: MNHEY and SVGAGI. The CDR3 is CASTRGTSGNEQFF. The CDR3 coding sequence is TGTGCCAGCACCCGAGGGACTAGCGGGAATGAGCAGTTCTTC.

The chain carries TRBV29-1 and TRBJ2-6, with 7 bases that match TRBD1. The CDR3 is 16 amino acids. The junction had 10 bases not matched to a gene; V was cut back by 8 bases and J by 0 bases. Germline V gene sequence: CDR1 SQVTM, CDR2 ANQGSEA. CDR3 coding DNA: TGCAGCTCATTAGGGGACAGCATCTCTGGGGCCAACGTCCTGACTTTC. This gives the protein CSSLGDSISGANVLTF.

The chain recombines TRBV9 with TRBJ1-2; D may be TRBD1 (6 bases). V was cut by 3 bases and J by 3 bases, with 9 bases left in between. CDR1 and CDR2 (germline): SGDLS, YYNGEE. This CDR3 comprises 13 residues. The CDR3 is CASSGRGYYGYTF. DNA for the CDR3: TGTGCCAGCAGCGGCAGGGGTTACTATGGCTACACCTTC. Filled out from reference TRBV9 and TRBJ1-2, the complete variable domain reads DSGVTQTPKHLITATGQRVTLRCSPRSGDLSVYWYQQSLDQGLQFLIQYYNGEERAKGNILERFSAQQFPDLHSELNLSSLELGDSALYFCASSGRGYYGYTFGSGTRLTVV.

This clone showed up just a few times. The rearrangement joins TRBV28 to TRBJ1-2; no firm D call. The CDR3 has 12 residues. Trimming took off 7 bases at V and 3 bases at J, with 9 bases between the two ends. Germline V gene sequence: CDR1 MDHEN, CDR2 SYDVKM. The CDR3 protein is CASNEGHYGYTF. The CDR3 DNA is TGTGCCAGCAACGAGGGCCACTATGGCTACACCTTC.

This clone was seen a few times. This rearrangement joins TRBV5-6 to TRBJ2-1; D might be TRBD1 (6 bases). The CDR3 has 14 residues. Germline CDR1 SGHDT, CDR2 YYEEEE. Deletions cut 0 bases from V and 8 bases from J, with 12 bases between. This chain's CDR3 is CASSLGQGRDEQFF. The CDR3 DNA is TGTGCCAGCAGCTTGGGGCAGGGGCGGGATGAGCAGTTCTTC.

V is TRBV5-4 and J is TRBJ2-5, with a weak D call TRBD2 (6 bases). The germline V gene has CDR1 SGHNT and CDR2 YYREEE (reference sequence). The CDR3 runs 13 residues. V was clipped by 4 bases and J by 4 bases, with 11 bases between them. The CDR3 loop reads CASSQPLAETQYF. DNA of the CDR3: TGTGCCAGCAGCCAACCACTAGCAGAGACCCAGTACTTC.